This record covers a single T cell receptor (beta chain). Sequenced by immunoSEQ multiplex PCR; TCRdb stores in-frame clones only, minus some. The data hold some 100,000 clones, with under 90% observed a single time. The sample belongs to a study of T cell responses to AZD1222 COVID-19 vaccine. The sample in question was peripheral blood, obtained on day 0 of AZD1222 vaccination. This clonotype was sampled from an adult in good health.

CDR3 coding DNA: TGTGCCAGTTATCAGCCGGGGCAGGGGGCTTTCTTT. Its protein product is CASYQPGQGAFF. This chain uses TRBV21-1 with TRBJ1-1; TRBD1, the table's D call, lacks a check against the DNA. TRBV21-1 is a pseudogene locus. The CDR3 sequence is 12 residues long.